The 4 T cell receptor beta chains below were found in one sample sequenced in a study of blood T cell repertoires in COVID-19. TCRdb keeps only in-frame clones here, not all; method: immunoSEQ multiplex PCR. This sample has some 450,000 clones, with more than 70% found just once. The source material was peripheral blood. The receptors were gathered from a woman aged 50 to 65 with COVID-19, enrolled during active disease.

The chain combines TRBV2 with TRBJ1-6, with 7 bases identical to TRBD1. J lost 10 bases, V lost 6 bases, and 12 bases had no gene match. This CDR3 spans 15 amino acids. Germline V CDR1 and CDR2: SNHLY, FYNNEI. The CDR3 protein is CASSLGWTGSSPLHF. The CDR3 nucleotides are TGTGCCAGCAGCCTAGGATGGACAGGAAGCTCACCCCTCCACTTT. Based on the CDR3 plus reference TRBV2 and TRBJ1-6, the full variable domain is EPEVTQTPSHQVTQMGQEVILRCVPISNHLYFYWYRQILGQKVEFLVSFYNNEISEKSEIFDDQFSVERPDGSNFTLKIRSTKLEDSAMYFCASSLGWTGSSPLHFGNGTRLTVT.

V gene TRBV11-1 combines with J gene TRBJ2-1; 11 bases align to TRBD2. The V gene's germline CDR1 is SGHAT and CDR2 FQDESV (reference sequence). Unmatched junction bases numbered 6, after V lost 1 base and J lost 10 bases. The CDR3 has 15 amino acids. CDR3 sequence: CASSLGASGGLEQFF. The CDR3 nucleotides are TGTGCCAGCAGCTTAGGGGCTAGCGGGGGGCTAGAGCAGTTCTTC.

The rearrangement joins TRBV6-5 to TRBJ1-3, with D possibly being TRBD1 (6 bases). The CDR3 extends over 14 amino acids. CDR1 MNHEY and CDR2 SVGAGI come from the germline V gene. The V gene lost 7 bases and the J gene lost 4 bases, with 14 bases spanning the gap. The CDR3 reads CASTPGQIGNTIYF. Here the CDR3 DNA reads TGTGCCAGCACCCCGGGACAAATAGGAAACACCATATATTTT.

The chain carries TRBV2 and TRBJ1-1; possible D gene TRBD1, 6 bases. The ends were cut back, 2 bases at V and 0 bases at J, with 10 bases in the middle. Germline V lookup: CDR1 SNHLY, CDR2 FYNNEI. The CDR3 consists of 15 residues. Here the CDR3 DNA reads TGTGCCAGCAGTGAATCAACAGGGATGAACACTGAAGCTTTCTTT. Encoded protein: CASSESTGMNTEAFF.